These T cell receptor beta chains were read from a single sample in a study of regulatory T cells in long-lasting Graves disease. TCRdb re-analysed the multiplex PCR reads in MiXCR, keeping a single row per CDR3 protein. The sample has some 370,000 distinct CDR3 sequences, about 12% seen once. These data also formed part of another study, on T cells in Graves' hyperthyroidism and ophthalmopathy.

Sequencing used peripheral blood mononuclear cells (PBMCs), obtained at new diagnosis, from a patient treated with antithyroid drugs. The origin of the receptors is a woman aged 18-30 years with Graves disease. Both conserved end residues are trimmed from each CDR3. The D gene is left open where the match is weak.

j_call d_call v_call cdr3_aa
TRBJ2-5 - TRBV6-1 ASGMGLPGETQY
TRBJ2-7 TRBD1 TRBV10-3 AISRQGAAGVDEQY
TRBJ2-7 - TRBV28 ASSLSGLSSYEQY
TRBJ1-2 - TRBV6-1 ASSEVGSGTYYGYT
TRBJ2-3 TRBD2 TRBV6-9 ASSYSASGRRRDTQY
TRBJ2-6 - TRBV28 ASKAGSSGANVLT
TRBJ2-1 TRBD2 TRBV29-1 SVLAGDYNEQF
TRBJ1-2 - TRBV3-1 ASSQGDRGGYT
TRBJ2-4 TRBD2 TRBV11-2 ASSDAAGGVADIQY
TRBJ2-1 TRBD2 TRBV12-3/TRBV12-4 ASSFAGGPGGEQF
TRBJ2-1 TRBD1 TRBV5-6 ASSRDRAEQF
TRBJ2-1 TRBD2 TRBV28 ASSPPGGSLGQF
TRBJ2-1 TRBD2 TRBV20-1 SAPPTTSGINEQF
TRBJ1-5 - TRBV20-1 SAPSLGRVGNQPQH
TRBJ2-3 - TRBV15 ATMGSTDTQY
TRBJ2-7 TRBD2 TRBV18 ASSPRPTSGSYEQY
TRBJ2-2 - TRBV28 ASSSTVDRNTGELF
TRBJ1-4 - TRBV7-9 ASSFPPYVPGNEKLF
TRBJ1-4 TRBD1 TRBV20-1 SARGQGGTANEKLF
TRBJ2-1 - TRBV7-9 ASSSDSTRMNEQF